Described below is a single T cell receptor beta chain sequence and its context. No cognate antigen has been identified for it. Nothing much larger sits one base from this clone, and base qualities are not available. These data come from a study (dated by TCRdb to between 2014 and 2016). About the full investigation: The study set out to test whether tumor-infiltrating Tregs in breast cancer get recruited from blood Tregs or are instead converted in situ from other CD4+ T cell subsets.

According to the germline V gene, CDR1 reads SGHTA and CDR2 reads FQGNSA. Inclusive of the bounding cysteine and phenylalanine, the CDR3 is 15 residues long. Kept here is only the CDR3 DNA, which spans 45 bases and is read in frame from base 1. V is cut back by 0 bases and J by 3 bases, with 2 bases in the junction unmatched. Here is what the overall study found, with its caveats: The greatest overlap of tumor-infiltrating Treg TCR alpha and beta sequences was observed with tumor naive CD4+ T cells, followed by blood naive CD4+ T cells. In terms of TCR gene usage, tumor memory CD4+ T cells clustered together with blood and lymph node memory CD4+ cells, as well as with lymph node naive CD4+ cells. Rather than covering whole repertoires, validation in the larger cohort was restricted to a single TCR beta V-J rearrangement.

Amplification of full-length TCR variable regions was done by 5' RACE PCR using constant-region reverse primers, and this step was followed by semi-nested PCR with Nested Universal Primer A. Using the ReliaPrep RNA Cell Miniprep System, total RNA was extracted, and the SMARTer RACE 5'/3' Kit was then used to reverse transcribe the RNA into 5'RACE-ready cDNA. Multiplex adaptors were used to barcode full-length TCR alpha and beta libraries, and the barcoded libraries were sequenced on an Illumina MiSeq. In the paper's pipeline: For each of nine subset-tissue groups, sequencing data from the five patients were pooled, and the groups were then compared using unsupervised clustering of TCR gene usage. The Morisita-Horn index was used to calculate repertoire similarity, with shared sequences weighted by how much each contributed to each repertoire. In TCRdb, the public reads were trimmed at Q25 with fastp and aligned with MiXCR, with productive beta chains retained. A single entry per CDR3 protein holds the most common genes and DNA from its merged rows. These V and J calls derive from TCRdb rather than the authors' analysis. A total of 5,500 to 6,500 distinct CDR3 sequences appear in this sample, 30% to 40% of them only once. The leading ten clones occupy 4.5% to 5.5% of the sample.

Naive CD4+ T cells were purified with the Miltenyi Naive CD4+ T Cell Isolation kit, with Tregs depleted using CD25 microbeads. Tregs, naive and memory CD4+ T cells from tumor, blood and ipsilateral draining lymph nodes of five breast cancer patients underwent full-length TCR alpha and beta sequencing. Tumor tissue, along with lymph nodes from ipsilateral axillary dissection, was perfused with PBS, minced, and then digested using collagenase I and hyaluronidase. Mononuclear cells from lymph nodes or 40 to 60 ml of peripheral blood were isolated by Ficoll density gradient centrifugation. FACS confirmed that the sorted cell populations were more than 90% pure.

The specimen sequenced was naive CD4+ T cells sorted from a lymph node. In light of the paper, this sample's cell subset or site label describes: naive CD4+ T cells, CD4+CD45RA+CD25-. This TCR was recovered from a female donor with breast cancer. The rearrangement joined TRBV7-2 to TRBJ2-1; 7 nucleotides in the junction match TRBD2. The CDR3 protein: CASSLASGVYNEQFF. Read as DNA, the sequence is TGTGCCAGCAGCTTAGCCAGCGGGGTCTACAATGAGCAGTTCTTC.